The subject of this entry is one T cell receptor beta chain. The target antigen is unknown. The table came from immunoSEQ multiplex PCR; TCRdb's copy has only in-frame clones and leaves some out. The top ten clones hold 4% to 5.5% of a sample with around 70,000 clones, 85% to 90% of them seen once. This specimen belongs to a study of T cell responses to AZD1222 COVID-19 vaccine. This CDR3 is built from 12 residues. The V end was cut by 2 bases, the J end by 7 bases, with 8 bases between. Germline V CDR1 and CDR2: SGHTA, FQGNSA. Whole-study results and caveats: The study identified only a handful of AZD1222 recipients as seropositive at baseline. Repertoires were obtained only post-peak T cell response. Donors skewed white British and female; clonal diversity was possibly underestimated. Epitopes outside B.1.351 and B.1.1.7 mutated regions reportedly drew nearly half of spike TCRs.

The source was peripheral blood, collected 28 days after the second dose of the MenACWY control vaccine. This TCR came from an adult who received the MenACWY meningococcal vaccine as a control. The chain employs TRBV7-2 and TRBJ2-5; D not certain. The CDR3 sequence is CASSLTPGTQYF. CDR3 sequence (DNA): TGTGCCAGCAGCTTAACCCCTGGGACCCAGTACTTC.